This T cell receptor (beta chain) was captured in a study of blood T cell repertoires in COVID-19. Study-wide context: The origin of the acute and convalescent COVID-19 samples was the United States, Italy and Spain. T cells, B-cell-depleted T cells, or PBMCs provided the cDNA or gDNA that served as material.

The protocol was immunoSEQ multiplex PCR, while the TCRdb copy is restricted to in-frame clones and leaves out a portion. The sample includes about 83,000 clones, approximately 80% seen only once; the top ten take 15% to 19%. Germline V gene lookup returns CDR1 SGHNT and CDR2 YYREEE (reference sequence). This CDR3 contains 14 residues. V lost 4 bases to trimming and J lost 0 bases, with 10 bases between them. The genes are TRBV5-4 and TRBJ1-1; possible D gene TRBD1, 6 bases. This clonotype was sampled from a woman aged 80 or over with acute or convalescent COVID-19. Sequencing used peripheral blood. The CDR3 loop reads CASSKGQMNTEAFF. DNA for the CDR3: TGTGCCAGCAGCAAGGGACAAATGAACACTGAAGCTTTCTTT.